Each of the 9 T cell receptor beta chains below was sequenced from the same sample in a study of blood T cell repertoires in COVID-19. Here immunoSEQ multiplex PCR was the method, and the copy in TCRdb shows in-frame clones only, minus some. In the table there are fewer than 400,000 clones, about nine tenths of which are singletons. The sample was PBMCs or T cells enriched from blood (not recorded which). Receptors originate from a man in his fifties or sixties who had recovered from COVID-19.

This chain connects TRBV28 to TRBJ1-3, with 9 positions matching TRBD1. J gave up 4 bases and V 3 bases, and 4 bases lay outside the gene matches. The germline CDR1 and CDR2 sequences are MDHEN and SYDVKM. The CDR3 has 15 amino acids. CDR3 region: CASSFEQGAGNTIYF. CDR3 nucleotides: TGTGCCAGCAGTTTCGAACAGGGGGCAGGAAACACCATATATTTT.

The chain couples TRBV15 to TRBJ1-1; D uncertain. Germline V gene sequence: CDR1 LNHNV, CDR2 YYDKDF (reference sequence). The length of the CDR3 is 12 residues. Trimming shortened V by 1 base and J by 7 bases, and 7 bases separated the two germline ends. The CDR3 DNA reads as TGTGCCACCAGCAGAGGGGCGCATGAAGCTTTCTTT. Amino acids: CATSRGAHEAFF.

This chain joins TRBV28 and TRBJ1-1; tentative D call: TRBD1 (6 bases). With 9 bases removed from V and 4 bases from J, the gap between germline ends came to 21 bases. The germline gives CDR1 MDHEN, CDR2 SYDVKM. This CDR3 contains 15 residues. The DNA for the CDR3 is TGTGCCAGTAGTACGTTGACAGGCGCATTCACTGAAGCTTTCTTT. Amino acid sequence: CASSTLTGAFTEAFF.

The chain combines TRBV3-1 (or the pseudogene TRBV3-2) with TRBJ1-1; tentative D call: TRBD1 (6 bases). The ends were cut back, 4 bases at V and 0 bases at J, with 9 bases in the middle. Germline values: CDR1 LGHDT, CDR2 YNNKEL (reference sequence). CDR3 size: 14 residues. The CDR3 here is CASSLTGMNTEAFF. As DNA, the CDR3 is TGTGCCAGCAGCCTCACAGGGATGAACACTGAAGCTTTCTTT.

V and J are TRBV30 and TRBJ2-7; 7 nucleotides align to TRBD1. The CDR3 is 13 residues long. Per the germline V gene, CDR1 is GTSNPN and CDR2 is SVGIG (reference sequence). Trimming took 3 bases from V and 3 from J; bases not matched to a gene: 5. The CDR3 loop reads CAWRRDRLYEQYF. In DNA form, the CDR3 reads TGTGCCTGGAGGAGGGACAGACTCTACGAGCAGTACTTC.

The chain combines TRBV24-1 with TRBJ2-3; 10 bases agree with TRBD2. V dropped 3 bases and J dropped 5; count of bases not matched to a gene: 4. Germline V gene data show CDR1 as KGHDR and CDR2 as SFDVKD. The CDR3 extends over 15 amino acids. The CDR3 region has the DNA TGTGCCACCAGTGATAGGGGACTAGCGAGAGATACGCAGTATTTT. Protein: CATSDRGLARDTQYF.

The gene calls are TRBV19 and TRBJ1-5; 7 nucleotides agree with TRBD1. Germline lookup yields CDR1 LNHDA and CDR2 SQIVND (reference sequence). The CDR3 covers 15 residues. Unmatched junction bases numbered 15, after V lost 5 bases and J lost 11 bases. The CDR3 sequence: CASSRPSAGGMTQHF. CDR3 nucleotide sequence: TGTGCCAGTAGTCGCCCTTCGGCAGGGGGAATGACCCAGCATTTT. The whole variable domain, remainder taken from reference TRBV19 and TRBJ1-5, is DGGITQSPKYLFRKEGQNVTLSCEQNLNHDAMYWYRQDPGQGLRLIYYSQIVNDFQKGDIAEGYSVSREKKESFPLTVTSAQKNPTAFYLCASSRPSAGGMTQHFGDGTRLSIL.

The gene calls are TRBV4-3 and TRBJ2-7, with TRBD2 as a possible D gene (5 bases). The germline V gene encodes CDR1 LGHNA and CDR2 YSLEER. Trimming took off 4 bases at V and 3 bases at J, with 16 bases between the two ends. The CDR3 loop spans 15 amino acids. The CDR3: CASSRSRTEGYEQYF. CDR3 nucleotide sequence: TGCGCCAGCAGCCGATCCCGGACTGAGGGCTACGAGCAGTACTTC.

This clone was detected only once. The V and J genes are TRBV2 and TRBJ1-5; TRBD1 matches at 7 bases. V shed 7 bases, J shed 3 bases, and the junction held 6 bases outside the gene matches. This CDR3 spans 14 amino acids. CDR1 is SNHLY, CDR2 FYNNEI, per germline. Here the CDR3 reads CASTQTGNNQPQHF. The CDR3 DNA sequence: TGTGCCAGCACACAGACAGGGAACAATCAGCCCCAGCATTTT.